This T cell receptor (beta chain) derives from a study of cytomegalovirus exposure and HLA in healthy donors. Sequencing used immunoSEQ multiplex PCR; TCRdb keeps in-frame clones, though not all of them. The table lists around 150,000 clones, around four fifths of them singletons, with roughly 30% in the top ten. Germline loops: CDR1 SGHRS, CDR2 YFSETQ. The CDR3 covers 13 residues. The ends were cut back, 9 bases at V and 4 bases at J, with 11 bases in the middle. Study results and limitations: Testing in vitro showed a few CMV-associated chains specific for CMV antigens. The tendency of first-cohort TCR clusters to co-occur in the roughly 130 validation repertoires was the finding of a later analysis. Researchers catalogued 160 or so TCR beta chains as cytomegalovirus-associated. Diagnosis of cytomegalovirus status made by the classifier reportedly showed high specificity and sensitivity.

Ten or more counts support this clone. The antigen is undetermined. The clonotype was recovered from a man aged 25-45 years in good health and CMV-seropositive. The sequencing input was PBMCs. The chain recombines TRBV5-1 with TRBJ2-6, with D possibly being TRBD2 (5 bases). The CDR3 here is CATRSGGANVLTF. DNA of the CDR3: TGCGCCACCAGATCGGGGGGGGCCAACGTCCTGACTTTC.